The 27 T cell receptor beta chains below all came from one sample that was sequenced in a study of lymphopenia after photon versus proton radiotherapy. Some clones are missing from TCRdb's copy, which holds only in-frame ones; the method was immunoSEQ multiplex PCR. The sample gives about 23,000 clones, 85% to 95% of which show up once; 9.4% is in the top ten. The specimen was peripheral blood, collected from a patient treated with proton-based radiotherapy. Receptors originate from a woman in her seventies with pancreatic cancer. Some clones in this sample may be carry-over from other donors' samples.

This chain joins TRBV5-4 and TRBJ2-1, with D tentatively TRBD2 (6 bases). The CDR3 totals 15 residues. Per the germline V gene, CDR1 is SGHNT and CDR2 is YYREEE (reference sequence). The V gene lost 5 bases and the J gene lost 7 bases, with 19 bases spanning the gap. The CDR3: CASSSGLRTENEQFF. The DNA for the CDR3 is TGTGCCAGCAGTTCGGGACTGCGAACTGAGAATGAGCAGTTCTTC.

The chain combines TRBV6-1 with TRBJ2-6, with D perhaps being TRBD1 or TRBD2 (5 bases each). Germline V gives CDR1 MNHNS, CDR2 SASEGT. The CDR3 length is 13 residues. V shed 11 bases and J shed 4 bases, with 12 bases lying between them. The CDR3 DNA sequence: TGTGCCGGGGCGGGTTACGGGGCCAACGTCCTGACTTTC. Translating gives CAGAGYGANVLTF.

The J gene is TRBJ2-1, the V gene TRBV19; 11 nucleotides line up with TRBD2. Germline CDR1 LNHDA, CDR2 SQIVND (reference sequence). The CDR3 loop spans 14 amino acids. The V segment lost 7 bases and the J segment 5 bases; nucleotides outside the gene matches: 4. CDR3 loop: CASIGTSGNNEQFF. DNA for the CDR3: TGTGCCAGTATCGGGACTAGCGGAAACAATGAGCAGTTCTTC.

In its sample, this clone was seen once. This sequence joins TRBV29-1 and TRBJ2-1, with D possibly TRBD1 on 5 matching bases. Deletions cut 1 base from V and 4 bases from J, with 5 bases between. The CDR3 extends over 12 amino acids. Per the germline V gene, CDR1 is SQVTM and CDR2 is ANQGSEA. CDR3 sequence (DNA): TGCAGCGTTGAAGGACAGTACAATGAGCAGTTCTTC. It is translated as CSVEGQYNEQFF.

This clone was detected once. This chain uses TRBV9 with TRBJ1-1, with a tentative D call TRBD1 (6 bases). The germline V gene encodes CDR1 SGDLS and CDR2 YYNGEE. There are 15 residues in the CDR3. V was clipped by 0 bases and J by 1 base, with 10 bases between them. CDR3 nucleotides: TGTGCCAGCAGCGTAGGACCGGGGGCGAACACTGAAGCTTTCTTT. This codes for CASSVGPGANTEAFF.

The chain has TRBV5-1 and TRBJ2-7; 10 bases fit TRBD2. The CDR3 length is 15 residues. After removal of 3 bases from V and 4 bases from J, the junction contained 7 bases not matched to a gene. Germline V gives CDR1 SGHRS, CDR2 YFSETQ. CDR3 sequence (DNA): TGCGCCAGCAGCTCGGCTAGCGGGGGTAGTTACGAGCAGTACTTC. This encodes CASSSASGGSYEQYF.

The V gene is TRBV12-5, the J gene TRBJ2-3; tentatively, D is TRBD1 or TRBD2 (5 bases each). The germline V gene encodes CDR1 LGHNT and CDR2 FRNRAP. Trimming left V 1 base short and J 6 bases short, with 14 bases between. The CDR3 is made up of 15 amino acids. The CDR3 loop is CASGLGPGRDDTQYF. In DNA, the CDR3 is TGTGCTAGTGGTTTGGGCCCGGGACGGGACGATACGCAGTATTTT.

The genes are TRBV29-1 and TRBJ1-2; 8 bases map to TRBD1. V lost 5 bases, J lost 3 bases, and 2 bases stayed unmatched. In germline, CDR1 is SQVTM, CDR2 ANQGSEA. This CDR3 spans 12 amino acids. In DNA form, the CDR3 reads TGCAGCGTTATGACAGGGGACTATGGCTACACCTTC. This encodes CSVMTGDYGYTF.

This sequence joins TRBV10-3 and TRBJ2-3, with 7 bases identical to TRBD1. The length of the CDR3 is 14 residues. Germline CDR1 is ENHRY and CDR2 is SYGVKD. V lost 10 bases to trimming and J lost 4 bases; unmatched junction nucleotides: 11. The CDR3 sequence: CASQGDRWADTQYF. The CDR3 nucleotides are TGTGCCAGTCAGGGGGATCGGTGGGCAGATACGCAGTATTTT.

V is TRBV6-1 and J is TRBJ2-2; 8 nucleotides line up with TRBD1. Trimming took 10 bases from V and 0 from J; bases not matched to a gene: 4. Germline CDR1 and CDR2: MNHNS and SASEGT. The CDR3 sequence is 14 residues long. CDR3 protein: CATVTGANTGELFF. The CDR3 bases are TGTGCCACCGTGACAGGGGCGAACACCGGGGAGCTGTTTTTT.

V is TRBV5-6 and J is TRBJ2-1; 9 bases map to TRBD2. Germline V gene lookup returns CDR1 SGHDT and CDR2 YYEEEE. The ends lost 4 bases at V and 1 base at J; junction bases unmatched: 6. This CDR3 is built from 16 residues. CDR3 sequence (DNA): TGTGCCAGCAGCCCGACGAGCGGGGGGTCCTACAATGAGCAGTTCTTC. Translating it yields CASSPTSGGSYNEQFF.

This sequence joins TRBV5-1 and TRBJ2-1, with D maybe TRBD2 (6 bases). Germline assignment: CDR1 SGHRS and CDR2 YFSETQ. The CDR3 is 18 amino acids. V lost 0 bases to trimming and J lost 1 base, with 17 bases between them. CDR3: CASSLGAMSGFSYNEQFF. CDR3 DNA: TGCGCCAGCAGCTTGGGTGCAATGAGCGGGTTTTCCTACAATGAGCAGTTCTTC.

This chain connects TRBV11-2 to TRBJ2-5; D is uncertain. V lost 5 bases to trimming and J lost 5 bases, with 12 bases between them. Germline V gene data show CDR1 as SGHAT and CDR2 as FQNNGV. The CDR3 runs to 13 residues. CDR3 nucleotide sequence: TGTGCCAGCAGCGCCGGGCCGAGGGAGACCCAGTACTTC. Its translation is CASSAGPRETQYF.

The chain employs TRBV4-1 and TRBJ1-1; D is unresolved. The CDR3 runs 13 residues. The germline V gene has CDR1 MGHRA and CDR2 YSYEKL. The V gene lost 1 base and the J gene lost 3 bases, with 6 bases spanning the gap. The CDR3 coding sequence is TGCGCCAGCAGCCAAGGAACGGACACTGAAGCTTTCTTT. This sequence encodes CASSQGTDTEAFF.

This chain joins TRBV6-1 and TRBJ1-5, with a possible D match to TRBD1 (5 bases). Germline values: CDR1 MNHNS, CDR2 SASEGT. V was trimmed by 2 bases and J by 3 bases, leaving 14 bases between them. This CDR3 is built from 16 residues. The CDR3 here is CASSEWEGSPNQPQHF. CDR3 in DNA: TGTGCCAGCAGTGAATGGGAGGGGAGCCCCAATCAGCCCCAGCATTTT.

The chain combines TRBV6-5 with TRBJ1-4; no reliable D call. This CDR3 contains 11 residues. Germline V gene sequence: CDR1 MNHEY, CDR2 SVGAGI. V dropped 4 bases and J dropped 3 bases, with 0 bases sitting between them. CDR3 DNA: TGTGCCAGCAGTTCTAATGAAAAACTGTTTTTT. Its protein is CASSSNEKLFF.

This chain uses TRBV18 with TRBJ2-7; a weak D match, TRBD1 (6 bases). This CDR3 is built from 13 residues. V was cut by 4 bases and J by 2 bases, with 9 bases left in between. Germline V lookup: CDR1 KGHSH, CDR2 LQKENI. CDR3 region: CASSRQETYEQYF. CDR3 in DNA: TGTGCCAGCTCACGACAGGAGACCTACGAGCAGTACTTC.

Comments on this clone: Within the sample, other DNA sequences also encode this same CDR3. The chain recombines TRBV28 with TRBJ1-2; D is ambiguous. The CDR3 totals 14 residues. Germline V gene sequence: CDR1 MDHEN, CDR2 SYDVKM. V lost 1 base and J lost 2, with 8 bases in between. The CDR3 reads CASSLFPGNYGYTF. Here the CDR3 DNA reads TGTGCCAGCAGTTTATTCCCAGGAAACTATGGCTACACCTTC.

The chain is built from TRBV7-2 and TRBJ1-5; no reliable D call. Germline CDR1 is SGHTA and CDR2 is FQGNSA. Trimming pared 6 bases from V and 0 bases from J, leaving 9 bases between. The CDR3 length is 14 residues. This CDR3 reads CASSLDGSNQPQHF. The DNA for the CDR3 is TGTGCCAGCAGTCTGGACGGTAGCAATCAGCCCCAGCATTTT.

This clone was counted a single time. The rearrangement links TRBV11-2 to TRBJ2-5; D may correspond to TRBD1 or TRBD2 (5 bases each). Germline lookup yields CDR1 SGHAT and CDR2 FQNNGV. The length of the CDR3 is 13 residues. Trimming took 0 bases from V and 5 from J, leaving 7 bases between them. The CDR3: CASSLEGVETQYF. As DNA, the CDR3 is TGTGCCAGCAGCTTAGAGGGGGTGGAGACCCAGTACTTC.

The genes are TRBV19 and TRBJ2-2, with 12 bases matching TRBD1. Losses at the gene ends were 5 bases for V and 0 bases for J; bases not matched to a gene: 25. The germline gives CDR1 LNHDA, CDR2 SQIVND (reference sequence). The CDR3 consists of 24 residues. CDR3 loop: CASSPRDRGRGMVQWVANTGELFF. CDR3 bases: TGTGCCAGTAGTCCCCGGGACAGGGGGCGCGGTATGGTTCAATGGGTGGCGAACACCGGGGAGCTGTTTTTT. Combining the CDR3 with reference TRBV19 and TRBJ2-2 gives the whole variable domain DGGITQSPKYLFRKEGQNVTLSCEQNLNHDAMYWYRQDPGQGLRLIYYSQIVNDFQKGDIAEGYSVSREKKESFPLTVTSAQKNPTAFYLCASSPRDRGRGMVQWVANTGELFFGEGSRLTVL.

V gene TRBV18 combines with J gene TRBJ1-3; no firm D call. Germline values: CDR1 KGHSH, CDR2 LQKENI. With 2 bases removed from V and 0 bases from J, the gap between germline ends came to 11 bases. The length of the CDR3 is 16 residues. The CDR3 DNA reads TGTGCCAGCTCACCATCCCTCGTTGACTCTGGAAACACCATATATTTT. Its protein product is CASSPSLVDSGNTIYF.

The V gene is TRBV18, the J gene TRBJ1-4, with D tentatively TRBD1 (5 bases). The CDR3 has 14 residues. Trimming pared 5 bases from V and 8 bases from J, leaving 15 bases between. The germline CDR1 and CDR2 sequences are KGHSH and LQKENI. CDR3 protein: CASSDSVGGEKLFF. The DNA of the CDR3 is TGTGCCAGCTCAGACAGCGTTGGAGGGGAAAAACTGTTTTTT. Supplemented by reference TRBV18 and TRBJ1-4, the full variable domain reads NAGVMQNPRHLVRRRGQEARLRCSPMKGHSHVYWYRQLPEEGLKFMVYLQKENIIDESGMPKERFSAEFPKEGPSILRIQQVVRGDSAAYFCASSDSVGGEKLFFGSGTQLSVL.

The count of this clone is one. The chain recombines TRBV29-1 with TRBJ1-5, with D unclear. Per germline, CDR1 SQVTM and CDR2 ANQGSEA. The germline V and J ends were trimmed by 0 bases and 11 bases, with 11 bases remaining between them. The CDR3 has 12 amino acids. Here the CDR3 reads CSVEDANRAQHF. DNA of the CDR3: TGCAGCGTTGAAGACGCTAATCGGGCCCAGCATTTT.

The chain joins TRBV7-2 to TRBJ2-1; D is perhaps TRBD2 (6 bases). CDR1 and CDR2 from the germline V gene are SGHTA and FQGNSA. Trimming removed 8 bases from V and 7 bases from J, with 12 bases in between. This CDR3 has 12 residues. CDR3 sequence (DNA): TGTGCCAGCGGGGACTCCCCTAATGAGCAGTTCTTC. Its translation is CASGDSPNEQFF.

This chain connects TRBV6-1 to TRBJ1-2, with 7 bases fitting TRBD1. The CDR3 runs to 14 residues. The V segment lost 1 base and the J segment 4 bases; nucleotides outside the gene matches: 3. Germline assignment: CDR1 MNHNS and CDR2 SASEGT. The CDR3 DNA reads TGTGCCAGCAGTGAAGAATCAGGGGGCTATGGCTACACCTTC. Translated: CASSEESGGYGYTF.

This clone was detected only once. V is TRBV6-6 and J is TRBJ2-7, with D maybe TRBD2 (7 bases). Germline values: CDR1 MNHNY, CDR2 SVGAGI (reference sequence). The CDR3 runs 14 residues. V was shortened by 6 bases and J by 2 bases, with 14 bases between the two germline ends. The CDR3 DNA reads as TGTGCCAGCAGATCAGGGGACTATCCCTACGAGCAGTACTTC. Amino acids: CASRSGDYPYEQYF.